Below are 2 T cell receptor beta chains sequenced from a single sample in a study of brain T cells in children with intractable seizures (dated by TCRdb to the early 2020s). Library generation was performed with the immunoSEQ multiplex PCR assay. TCRdb holds this immuneACCESS table with in-frame rearrangements only. Some clones are missing; in checked studies, unresolved V genes explain under half, and the rest has no known cause. In all, the sample holds a few hundred thousand clones, and over 85% of those were seen once. The top ten clones comprise about 5.8% of the sample. What the time point label conveys for this sample: blood from clinic visit 5 months post-surgery; TSC patient then seizure free. The source material was peripheral blood, sampled 4 to 6 months after surgery. The receptors here all came from a boy younger than two with tuberous sclerosis and intractable seizures.

The rearrangement uses TRBV7-9 and TRBJ1-2; the D is unclear. The germline V gene has CDR1 SEHNR and CDR2 FQNEAQ (reference sequence). The length of the CDR3 is 14 residues. Trimming removed 1 base at V and 4 bases at J, with 10 bases between. CDR3 sequence (DNA): TGTGCCAGCAGCTTAGGGCAGTCGAGCTATGGCTACACCTTC. Translating it yields CASSLGQSSYGYTF.

The V and J genes are TRBV2 and TRBJ2-7, with D maybe TRBD1 (5 bases). Trimming left V 7 bases short and J 7 bases short, with 23 bases between. The germline V gene encodes CDR1 SNHLY and CDR2 FYNNEI. The CDR3 covers 15 residues. Here the CDR3 reads CASINLGAYLGEQYF. The CDR3 DNA follows: TGTGCCAGCATCAACCTAGGGGCGTACCTGGGAGAGCAGTACTTC.